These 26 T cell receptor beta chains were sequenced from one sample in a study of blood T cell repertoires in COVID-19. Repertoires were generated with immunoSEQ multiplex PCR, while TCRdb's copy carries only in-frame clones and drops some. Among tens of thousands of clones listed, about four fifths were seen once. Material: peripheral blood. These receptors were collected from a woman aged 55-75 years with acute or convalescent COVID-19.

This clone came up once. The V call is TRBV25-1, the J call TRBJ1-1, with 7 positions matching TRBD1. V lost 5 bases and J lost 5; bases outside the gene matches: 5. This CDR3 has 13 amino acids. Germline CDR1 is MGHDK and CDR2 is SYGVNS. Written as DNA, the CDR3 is TGTGCCAGCAGTTTGACAGGGCAGACTGAAGCTTTCTTT. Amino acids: CASSLTGQTEAFF.

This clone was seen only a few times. CDR3 sequence: CASSQDRLRGTGVYEQYF. CDR3 coding DNA: TGCGCCAGCAGCCAAGATCGGCTTCGCGGGACAGGGGTCTACGAGCAGTACTTC. The J gene is TRBJ2-7, the V gene TRBV4-1; 10 nucleotides align to TRBD1. This CDR3 is 18 amino acids long. V shed 0 bases and J 3 bases; nucleotides not matched to a gene: 11. Germline lookup yields CDR1 MGHRA and CDR2 YSYEKL.

The CDR3 DNA reads as TGTGCCAGCAGCAGACAGGGCGATGGCTACACCTTC. Protein sequence: CASSRQGDGYTF. The chain has TRBV11-2 and TRBJ1-2; 7 nucleotides match TRBD1. Germline V CDR1 and CDR2: SGHAT, FQNNGV. The CDR3 loop spans 12 amino acids. The junction had 3 bases not matched to a gene; V was cut back by 5 bases and J by 6 bases. Full variable domain (outside the CDR3, taken from reference TRBV11-2 and TRBJ1-2): EAGVAQSPRYKIIEKRQSVAFWCNPISGHATLYWYQQILGQGPKLLIQFQNNGVVDDSQLPKDRFSAERLKGVDSTLKIQPAKLEDSAVYLCASSRQGDGYTFGSGTRLTVV.

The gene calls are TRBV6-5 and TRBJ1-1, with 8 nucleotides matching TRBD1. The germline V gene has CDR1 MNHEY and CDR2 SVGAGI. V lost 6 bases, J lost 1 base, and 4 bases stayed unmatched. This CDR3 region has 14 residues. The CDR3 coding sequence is TGTGCCAGCAGAACAACAGGGGGGAACACTGAAGCTTTCTTT. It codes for CASRTTGGNTEAFF.

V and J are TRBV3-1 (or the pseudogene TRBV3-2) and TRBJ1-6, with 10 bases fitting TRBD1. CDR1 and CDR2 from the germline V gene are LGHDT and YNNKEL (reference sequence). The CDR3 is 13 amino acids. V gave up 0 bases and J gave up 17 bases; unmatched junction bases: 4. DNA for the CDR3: TGTGCCAGCAGCCAAGAATCGACAGGGGGCTTCCACTTT. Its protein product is CASSQESTGGFHF.

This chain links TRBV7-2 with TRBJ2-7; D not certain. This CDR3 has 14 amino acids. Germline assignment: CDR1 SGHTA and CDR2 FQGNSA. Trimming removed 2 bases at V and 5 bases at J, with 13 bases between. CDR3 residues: CASSLLTQSNEQYF. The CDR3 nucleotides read TGTGCCAGCAGCTTATTGACTCAGTCCAACGAGCAGTACTTC.

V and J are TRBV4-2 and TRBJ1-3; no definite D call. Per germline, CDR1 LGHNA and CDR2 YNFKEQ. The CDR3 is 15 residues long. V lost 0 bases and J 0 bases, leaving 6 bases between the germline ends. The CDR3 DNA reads TGTGCCAGCAGCCAAGATCTCCTCTCTGGAAACACCATATATTTT. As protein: CASSQDLLSGNTIYF.

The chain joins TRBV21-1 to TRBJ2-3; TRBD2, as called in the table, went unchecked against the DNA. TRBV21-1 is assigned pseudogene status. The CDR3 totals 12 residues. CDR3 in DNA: TGTGCCAGCAGCAAGGAGGGAGATACGCAGTATTTT. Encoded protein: CASSKEGDTQYF.

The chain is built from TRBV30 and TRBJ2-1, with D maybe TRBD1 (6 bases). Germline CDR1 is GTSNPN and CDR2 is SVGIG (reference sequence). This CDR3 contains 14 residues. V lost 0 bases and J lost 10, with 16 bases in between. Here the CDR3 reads CAWSVIQGSREQFF. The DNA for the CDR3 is TGTGCCTGGAGTGTCATACAGGGTTCTCGGGAGCAGTTCTTC.

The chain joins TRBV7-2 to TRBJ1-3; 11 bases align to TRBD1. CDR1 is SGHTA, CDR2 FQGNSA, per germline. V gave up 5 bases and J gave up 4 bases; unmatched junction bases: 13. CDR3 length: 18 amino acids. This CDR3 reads CASSPRTGGSFKGNTIYF. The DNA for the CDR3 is TGTGCCAGCAGCCCGCGGACAGGGGGCTCTTTCAAAGGAAACACCATATATTTT.

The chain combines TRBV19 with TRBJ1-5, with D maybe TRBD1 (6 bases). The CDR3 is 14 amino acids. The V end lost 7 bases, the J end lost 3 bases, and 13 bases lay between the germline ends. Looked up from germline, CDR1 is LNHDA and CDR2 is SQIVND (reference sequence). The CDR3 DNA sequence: TGTGCCAGTAAGGTAAGACAGGACAATCAGCCCCAGCATTTT. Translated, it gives CASKVRQDNQPQHF.

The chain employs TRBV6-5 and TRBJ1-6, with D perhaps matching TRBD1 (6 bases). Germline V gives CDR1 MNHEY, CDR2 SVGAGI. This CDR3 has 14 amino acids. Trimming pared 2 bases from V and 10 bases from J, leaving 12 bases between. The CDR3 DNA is TGTGCCAGCAGTTACGCAGGGGTGAGGTCACCCCTCCACTTT. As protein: CASSYAGVRSPLHF.

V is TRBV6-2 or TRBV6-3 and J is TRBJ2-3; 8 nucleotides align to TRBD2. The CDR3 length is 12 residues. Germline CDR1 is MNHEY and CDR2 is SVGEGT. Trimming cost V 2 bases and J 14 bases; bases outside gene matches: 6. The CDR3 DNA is TGTGCCAGCAGTTACGGGCGGGAGGATCCGTATTTT. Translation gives CASSYGREDPYF.

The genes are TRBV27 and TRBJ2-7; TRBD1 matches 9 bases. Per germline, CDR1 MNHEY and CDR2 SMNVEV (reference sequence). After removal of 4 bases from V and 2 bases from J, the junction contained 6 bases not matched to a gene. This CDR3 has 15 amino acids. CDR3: CASSWGQGPTYEQYF. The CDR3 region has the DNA TGTGCCAGCAGTTGGGGACAGGGCCCCACCTACGAGCAGTACTTC.

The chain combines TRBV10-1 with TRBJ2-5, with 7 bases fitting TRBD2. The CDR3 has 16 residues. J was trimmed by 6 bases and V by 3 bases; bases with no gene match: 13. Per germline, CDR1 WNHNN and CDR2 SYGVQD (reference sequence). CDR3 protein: CASSENPGGELKTQYF. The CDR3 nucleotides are TGCGCCAGCAGTGAAAATCCTGGGGGGGAACTGAAGACCCAGTACTTC.

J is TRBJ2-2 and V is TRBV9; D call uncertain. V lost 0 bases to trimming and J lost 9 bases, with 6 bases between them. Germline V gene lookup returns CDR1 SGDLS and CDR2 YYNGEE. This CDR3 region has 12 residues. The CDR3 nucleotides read TGTGCCAGCAGCGTAGTAAATCGGGAGCTGTTTTTT. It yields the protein CASSVVNRELFF.

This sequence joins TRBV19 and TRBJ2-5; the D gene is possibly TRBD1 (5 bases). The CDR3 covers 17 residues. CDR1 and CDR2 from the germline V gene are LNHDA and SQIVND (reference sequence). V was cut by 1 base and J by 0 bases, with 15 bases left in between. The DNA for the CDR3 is TGTGCCAGTAGTATAGGTTACAGGTCAGGAAACCAAGAGACCCAGTACTTC. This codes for CASSIGYRSGNQETQYF.

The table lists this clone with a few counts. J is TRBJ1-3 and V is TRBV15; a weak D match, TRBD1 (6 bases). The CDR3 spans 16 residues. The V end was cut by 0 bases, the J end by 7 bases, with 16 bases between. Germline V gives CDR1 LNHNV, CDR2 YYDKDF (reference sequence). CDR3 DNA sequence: TGTGCCACCAGCAGAGATGCAGGGGAGAGTCGCAACACCATATATTTT. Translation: CATSRDAGESRNTIYF. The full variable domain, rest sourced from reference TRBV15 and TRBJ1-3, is DAMVIQNPRYQVTQFGKPVTLSCSQTLNHNVMYWYQQKSSQAPKLLFHYYDKDFNNEADTPDNFQSRRPNTSFCFLDIRSPGLGDTAMYLCATSRDAGESRNTIYFGEGSWLTVV.

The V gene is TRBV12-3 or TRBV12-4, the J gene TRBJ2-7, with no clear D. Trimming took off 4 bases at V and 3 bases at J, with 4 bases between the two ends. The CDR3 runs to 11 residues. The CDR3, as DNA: TGTGCCAGCAGTTCTAACTACGAGCAGTACTTC. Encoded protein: CASSSNYEQYF.

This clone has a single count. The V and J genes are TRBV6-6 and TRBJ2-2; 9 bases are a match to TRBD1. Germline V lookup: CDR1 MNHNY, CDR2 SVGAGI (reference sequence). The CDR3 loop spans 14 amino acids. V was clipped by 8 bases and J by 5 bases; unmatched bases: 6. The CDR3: CASRRDRDTGELFF. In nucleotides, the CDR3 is TGTGCCAGCCGGCGGGACAGGGATACCGGGGAGCTGTTTTTT.

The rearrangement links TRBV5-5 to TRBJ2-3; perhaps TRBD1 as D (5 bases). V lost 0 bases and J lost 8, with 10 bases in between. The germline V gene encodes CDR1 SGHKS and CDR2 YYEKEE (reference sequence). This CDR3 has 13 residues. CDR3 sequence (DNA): TGTGCCAGCAGCTTGGTGGGGCACGGTACGCAGTATTTT. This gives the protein CASSLVGHGTQYF.

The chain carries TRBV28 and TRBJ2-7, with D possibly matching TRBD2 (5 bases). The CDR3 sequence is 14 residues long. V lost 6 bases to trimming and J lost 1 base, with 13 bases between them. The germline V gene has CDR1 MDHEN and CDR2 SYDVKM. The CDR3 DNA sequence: TGTGCCAGCAGCACTCCGGACTGGTCCTACGAGCAGTACTTC. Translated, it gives CASSTPDWSYEQYF.

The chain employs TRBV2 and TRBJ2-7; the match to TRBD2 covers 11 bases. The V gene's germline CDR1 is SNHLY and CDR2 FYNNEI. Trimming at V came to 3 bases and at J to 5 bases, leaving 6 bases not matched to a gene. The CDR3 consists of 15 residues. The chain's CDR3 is CASSEVLAGVHEQYF. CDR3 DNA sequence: TGTGCCAGCAGTGAGGTACTAGCGGGAGTGCACGAGCAGTACTTC.

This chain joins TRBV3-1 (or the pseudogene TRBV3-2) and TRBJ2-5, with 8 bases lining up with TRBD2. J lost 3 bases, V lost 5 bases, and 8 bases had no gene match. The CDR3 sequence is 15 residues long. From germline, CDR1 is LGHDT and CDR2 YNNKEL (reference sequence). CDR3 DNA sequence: TGTGCCAGCAGCGGTATACGGACTAGCAAAGAGACCCAGTACTTC. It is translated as CASSGIRTSKETQYF.

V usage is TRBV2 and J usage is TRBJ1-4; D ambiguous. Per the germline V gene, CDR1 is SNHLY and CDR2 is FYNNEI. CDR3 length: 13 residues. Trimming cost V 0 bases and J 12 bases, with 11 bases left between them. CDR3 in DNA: TGTGCCAGCAGTGAAGCTTACCCCGAGGAACTGTTTTTT. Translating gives CASSEAYPEELFF.

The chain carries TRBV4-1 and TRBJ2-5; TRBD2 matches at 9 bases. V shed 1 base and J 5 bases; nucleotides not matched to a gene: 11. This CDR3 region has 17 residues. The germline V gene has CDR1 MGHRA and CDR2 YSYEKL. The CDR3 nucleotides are TGCGCCAGCAGCCAAGTTCTGGAAGCGGGGGGCAGGGAGACCCAGTACTTC. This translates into CASSQVLEAGGRETQYF.